The 21 T cell receptor beta chains reported below all come from one sample, sequenced in a study of T-cell reconstitution after alpha-beta-depleted transplantation in children. The TCRbeta library was prepared with unique molecular identifiers. TCRdb re-called the PCR reads through MiXCR, storing one row per CDR3 protein. The table includes some 840,000 distinct CDR3 sequences, approximately 15% detected once. The sequencing here drew on PBMCs, mostly from graft donor cells, taken 360 days after TCRalphabeta/CD19-depleted stem cell transplant. These receptors were taken from a male patient aged 10 to 17 who had a stem cell transplant for acute lymphoblastic leukemia, so the T cells may come from the graft donor.

This clonotype has more than one count but fewer than ten. The chain links TRBV7-9 to TRBJ2-7; D not certain. Trimming took off 5 bases at V and 3 bases at J, with 17 bases between the two ends. CDR3 length equals 15 residues. Per germline, CDR1 SEHNR and CDR2 FQNEAQ (reference sequence). The CDR3 sequence: CASSPLFRPVYEQYF. CDR3 nucleotides: TGTGCCAGCAGCCCCCTATTCCGACCGGTCTACGAGCAGTACTTC.

This clonotype has only a few counts. The chain carries TRBV20-1 and TRBJ2-7; tentatively, D is TRBD1 (5 bases). Germline CDR1 is DFQATT and CDR2 is SNEGSKA (reference sequence). Trimming stripped 0 bases from V and 0 bases from J, with 15 bases between. CDR3 size: 16 residues. CDR3 DNA sequence: TGCAGTGCTAGAGATCCACGACAGCAGACCTCCTACGAGCAGTACTTC. Its translation is CSARDPRQQTSYEQYF.

The chain recombines TRBV20-1 with TRBJ2-2, with D perhaps TRBD1 or TRBD2 (6 bases each). The CDR3 consists of 14 residues. Germline loops: CDR1 DFQATT, CDR2 SNEGSKA (reference sequence). V lost 3 bases, J lost 4 bases, and 12 bases lay in between. The CDR3 coding sequence is TGCAGTGCTAGTAGGGGGGCCCTCACCGGGGAGCTGTTTTTT. The encoded protein is CSASRGALTGELFF.

This clonotype showed up many times. The CDR3 region has the DNA TGCAGTGCTAGACCTGGCGGGGAGACCCAGTACTTC. It translates to CSARPGGETQYF. This chain connects TRBV20-1 to TRBJ2-5, with D tentatively TRBD2 (5 bases). V gave up 2 bases and J gave up 5 bases, with 9 bases separating them. This CDR3 has 12 amino acids. Germline CDR1 is DFQATT and CDR2 is SNEGSKA (reference sequence).

This clonotype turned up a few times. The J gene is TRBJ2-1, the V gene TRBV24-1, with 10 bases fitting TRBD1. CDR1 KGHDR and CDR2 SFDVKD come from the germline V gene. The J segment lost 7 bases and the V segment lost 3 bases, leaving 5 bases of the junction unmatched. This CDR3 has 15 amino acids. CDR3 nucleotide sequence: TGTGCCACCAGTGATCGGACAGGGGGTTGGAATGAGCAGTTCTTC. It is translated as CATSDRTGGWNEQFF.

V usage is TRBV2 and J usage is TRBJ1-2; D is unclear. Germline V lookup: CDR1 SNHLY, CDR2 FYNNEI. The length of the CDR3 is 13 residues. The germline V and J ends were trimmed by 7 bases and 2 bases, with 11 bases remaining between them. The chain's CDR3 is CASTPLLNYGYTF. The CDR3 DNA is TGTGCCAGCACCCCTCTATTAAACTATGGCTACACCTTC.

This CDR3 reads CASNDGISYEQYF. The CDR3 bases are TGTGCCAGCAACGACGGGATCTCCTACGAGCAGTACTTC. V usage is TRBV11-3 and J usage is TRBJ2-7, with D possibly TRBD2 on 5 matching bases. The CDR3 sequence is 13 residues long. Germline V gene data show CDR1 as SGHNT and CDR2 as YENEEA. V lost 7 bases and J lost 0, with 10 bases in between.

This chain connects TRBV25-1 to TRBJ2-1; a weak D match, TRBD2 (6 bases). Germline CDR1 and CDR2: MGHDK and SYGVNS. This CDR3 has 15 amino acids. Trimming took 3 bases from V and 4 from J, leaving 13 bases between them. The CDR3 nucleotides read TGTGCCAGCAGTGAGGGTAGCGGCATTTACAATGAGCAGTTCTTC. Protein sequence: CASSEGSGIYNEQFF.

This clonotype was detected many times. V gene TRBV29-1 combines with J gene TRBJ1-4; D is undetermined. This CDR3 has 12 amino acids. Between the trimmed V and J ends, which lost 4 bases and 5 bases, there was a span of 8 bases. Looked up from germline, CDR1 is SQVTM and CDR2 is ANQGSEA. This CDR3 is CSVVASNEKLFF. The CDR3 DNA reads TGCAGCGTTGTAGCCAGCAATGAAAAACTGTTTTTT.

This clonotype was detected a few times. The chain carries TRBV7-9 and TRBJ2-1; 12 nucleotides line up with TRBD2. The junction had 5 bases not matched to a gene; V was cut back by 1 base and J by 13 bases. Germline CDR1 and CDR2: SEHNR and FQNEAQ (reference sequence). The CDR3 is made up of 14 amino acids. The CDR3 DNA reads as TGTGCCAGCAGCTTAGTTGGGACTAGCGGGCCCCAGTTCTTC. The encoded protein is CASSLVGTSGPQFF.

The table lists this clonotype with a few counts. The genes are TRBV5-1 and TRBJ2-3, with D possibly TRBD1 on 5 matching bases. CDR3 length equals 17 residues. The V end was cut by 0 bases, the J end by 3 bases, with 17 bases between. Germline V CDR1 and CDR2: SGHRS, YFSETQ. CDR3 amino acids: CASSLEGPLLRTDTQYF. CDR3 in DNA: TGCGCCAGCAGCTTGGAGGGGCCCCTTCTGAGGACAGATACGCAGTATTTT.

This chain joins TRBV5-1 and TRBJ2-7; 14 bases are a match to TRBD2. Germline assignment: CDR1 SGHRS and CDR2 YFSETQ. The CDR3 spans 14 residues. With V trimmed by 6 bases and J by 3 bases, 2 bases remained unmatched. In DNA form, the CDR3 reads TGCGCCAGCAAAGGGACTAGCGGGAGCTACGAGCAGTACTTC. It is translated as CASKGTSGSYEQYF.

The chain combines TRBV6-5 with TRBJ1-4; D is ambiguous. Germline CDR1 is MNHEY and CDR2 is SVGAGI. The CDR3 spans 16 residues. V lost 1 base and J 0 bases, leaving 9 bases between the germline ends. The CDR3 DNA follows: TGTGCCAGCAGTTACTGGGTCCCCTCAACTAATGAAAAACTGTTTTTT. Translated: CASSYWVPSTNEKLFF.

CDR3 DNA: TGTGCCAGCAGTTTAGATCAAGCGAGCACAGATACGCAGTATTTT. It specifies CASSLDQASTDTQYF. The rearrangement uses TRBV12-3 or TRBV12-4 and TRBJ2-3; no definite D call. Trimming removed 1 base at V and 0 bases at J, with 8 bases between. The CDR3 length is 15 residues.

This clonotype was picked up a small number of times. CDR3 DNA: TGCAGTGCTAGAGCTTCGAGACTAGCGGGCTACAATGAGCAGTTCTTC. It encodes CSARASRLAGYNEQFF. The chain is built from TRBV20-1 and TRBJ2-1; the match to TRBD2 covers 10 bases. CDR3 length: 16 amino acids. Germline V gene data show CDR1 as DFQATT and CDR2 as SNEGSKA (reference sequence). V trimming: 1 base; J trimming: 3 bases; junction bases outside the gene matches: 6.

J is TRBJ2-7 and V is TRBV7-9, with D tentatively TRBD2 (6 bases). The CDR3 contains 13 residues. V lost 2 bases and J lost 7, with 12 bases in between. The germline gives CDR1 SEHNR, CDR2 FQNEAQ (reference sequence). The CDR3 DNA is TGTGCCAGCAGCTTATTTGCGGGATGGGAGCAGTACTTC. It specifies CASSLFAGWEQYF.

V and J are TRBV20-1 and TRBJ2-3, with 9 positions matching TRBD2. J lost 5 bases, V lost 5 bases, and 11 bases had no gene match. The CDR3 runs to 15 residues. CDR1 and CDR2 from the germline V gene are DFQATT and SNEGSKA (reference sequence). CDR3 region: CSAGGLAGFRDTQYF. CDR3 nucleotides: TGCAGTGCTGGCGGGCTAGCGGGATTCAGAGATACGCAGTATTTT.

This clonotype was seen at least ten times. The V and J genes are TRBV18 and TRBJ2-7; possibly TRBD1 for D (6 bases). The CDR3 has 15 residues. Trimming removed 3 bases from V and 2 bases from J, with 14 bases in between. From germline, CDR1 is KGHSH and CDR2 LQKENI. CDR3 residues: CASSPRDIRTYEQYF. The CDR3 DNA reads TGTGCCAGCTCACCCCGGGACATTCGCACCTACGAGCAGTACTTC.

The chain uses TRBV7-3 and TRBJ2-1; TRBD2 agrees at 7 bases. V lost 8 bases to trimming and J lost 6 bases; unmatched junction nucleotides: 10. The V gene's germline CDR1 is SGHTA and CDR2 FQGTGA. This CDR3 has 14 residues. The chain's CDR3 is CASRAGQEPNEQFF. CDR3 nucleotide sequence: TGTGCCAGCCGAGCGGGGCAGGAGCCCAATGAGCAGTTCTTC.

In its sample, this clonotype was seen a few times. The genes are TRBV5-1 and TRBJ1-2, with TRBD1 matching over 9 bases. This CDR3 is 14 amino acids long. V gave up 3 bases and J gave up 8 bases; unmatched junction bases: 8. Germline CDR1 reads SGHRS; CDR2 reads YFSETQ. CDR3 DNA sequence: TGCGCCAGCAGCTGGCGTGGGGACAGGGAGGGCTACACCTTC. This encodes CASSWRGDREGYTF. The whole variable domain, filled in from reference TRBV5-1 and TRBJ1-2, reads KAGVTQTPRYLIKTRGQQVTLSCSPISGHRSVSWYQQTPGQGLQFLFEYFSETQRNKGNFPGRFSGRQFSNSRSEMNVSTLELGDSALYLCASSWRGDREGYTFGSGTRLTVV.

CDR3 amino acids: CASSSGQGSSYNEQFF. CDR3 nucleotide sequence: TGCGCCAGCAGCTCCGGACAGGGCAGCTCCTACAATGAGCAGTTCTTC. This rearrangement joins TRBV5-1 to TRBJ2-1, with 8 bases that match TRBD1. The CDR3 length is 16 residues. With V trimmed by 3 bases and J by 0 bases, 5 bases remained unmatched. Germline V lookup: CDR1 SGHRS, CDR2 YFSETQ.